Below, 19 T cell receptor beta chains from the same sample are listed, as sequenced in a study of T cell responses to AZD1222 COVID-19 vaccine. Sequencing used immunoSEQ multiplex PCR; TCRdb keeps in-frame clones, though not all of them. The sample comprises approximately 140,000 clones, about 91% of which are singletons, and 1.5% to 2% rests with the top ten. The input for sequencing was peripheral blood, taken 28 days after the second AZD1222 dose. Receptor source: an adult who received the AZD1222 COVID-19 vaccine.

The chain couples TRBV18 to TRBJ2-1; 7 bases map to TRBD2. Germline loops: CDR1 KGHSH, CDR2 LQKENI. The CDR3 covers 16 residues. V shed 0 bases, J shed 0 bases, and the junction held 2 bases outside the gene matches. CDR3 residues: CASSPPSGGSYNEQFF. The CDR3 DNA sequence: TGTGCCAGCTCACCACCGTCGGGAGGCTCCTACAATGAGCAGTTCTTC.

The CDR3 sequence is CASSLLDRGYNEQFF. CDR3 DNA: TGTGCCAGCAGCTTACTAGACAGGGGCTACAATGAGCAGTTCTTC. The chain has TRBV7-8 and TRBJ2-1; 8 nucleotides agree with TRBD1. The V and J ends lost 2 bases and 3 bases, in that order; junction bases with no gene match: 3. Looked up from germline, CDR1 is SGHVS and CDR2 is FQNEAQ. This CDR3 spans 15 amino acids.

The V and J genes are TRBV9 and TRBJ1-2, with D uncertain. Trimming removed 0 bases from V and 5 bases from J, with 14 bases in between. Germline CDR1 is SGDLS and CDR2 is YYNGEE. This CDR3 has 15 residues. CDR3 sequence reads: CASSVEVEARYGYTF. The CDR3 DNA is TGTGCCAGCAGCGTAGAGGTCGAGGCTAGGTATGGCTACACCTTC.

This chain links TRBV19 with TRBJ1-6, with D unclear. V lost 5 bases to trimming and J lost 6 bases, with 11 bases between them. Germline lookup yields CDR1 LNHDA and CDR2 SQIVND (reference sequence). The CDR3 spans 14 residues. The CDR3 here is CASSPPGVNSPLHF. In nucleotides, the CDR3 is TGTGCCAGTAGTCCCCCCGGGGTTAATTCACCCCTCCACTTT.

This chain uses TRBV5-1 with TRBJ1-2; 7 nucleotides agree with TRBD1. With V trimmed by 4 bases and J by 6 bases, 9 bases remained unmatched. CDR1 SGHRS and CDR2 YFSETQ come from the germline V gene. The CDR3 length is 14 residues. CDR3 loop: CASSGQDSVDGYTF. The DNA of the CDR3 is TGCGCCAGCAGCGGACAGGACAGTGTTGATGGCTACACCTTC.

This sequence joins TRBV2 and TRBJ1-1, with TRBD1 as a possible D gene (6 bases). The CDR3 is 13 amino acids. The V and J ends lost 6 bases and 1 base respectively, with 9 bases between them. Germline V CDR1 and CDR2: SNHLY, FYNNEI. In DNA form, the CDR3 reads TGTGCCAGCAGGTCACAGGGGAACACTGAAGCTTTCTTT. Its protein product is CASRSQGNTEAFF.

This chain joins TRBV7-2 and TRBJ2-6; possibly TRBD2 for D (6 bases). The CDR3 runs 15 residues. V gave up 2 bases and J gave up 2 bases, with 7 bases separating them. The germline V gene has CDR1 SGHTA and CDR2 FQGNSA. The CDR3 bases are TGTGCCAGCAGCTTATGGGGGGCTGGGGCCAACGTCCTGACTTTC. As protein: CASSLWGAGANVLTF. The complete variable domain, with remaining parts taken from reference TRBV7-2 and TRBJ2-6, reads GAGVSQSPSNKVTEKGKDVELRCDPISGHTALYWYRQSLGQGLEFLIYFQGNSAPDKSGLPSDRFSAERTGGSVSTLTIQRTQQEDSAVYLCASSLWGAGANVLTFGAGSRLTVL.

J is TRBJ2-1 and V is TRBV4-3, with a tentative D call TRBD1 (5 bases). CDR3 length: 15 residues. V was pared by 1 base and J by 6 bases, with 13 bases between. Germline CDR1 and CDR2: LGHNA and YSLEER. CDR3 nucleotides: TGCGCCAGCAGCCAAGGGGGCAGTCTACTCAATGAGCAGTTCTTC. Its translation is CASSQGGSLLNEQFF.

The gene calls are TRBV3-1 (or the pseudogene TRBV3-2) and TRBJ1-1; D is undetermined. Germline lookup yields CDR1 LGHDT and CDR2 YNNKEL (reference sequence). V was pared by 4 bases and J by 4 bases, with 13 bases between. The CDR3 loop spans 14 amino acids. DNA for the CDR3: TGTGCCAGCAGCCTCCGGAGACTGGGCACTGAAGCTTTCTTT. Amino acid sequence: CASSLRRLGTEAFF.

The chain joins TRBV3-1 (or the pseudogene TRBV3-2) to TRBJ1-5; D uncertain. Trimming removed 4 bases from V and 3 bases from J, with 7 bases in between. Germline V gene lookup returns CDR1 LGHDT and CDR2 YNNKEL (reference sequence). The CDR3 length is 13 residues. The CDR3: CASSLRYNQPQHF. The CDR3 nucleotides read TGTGCCAGCAGCCTCAGGTACAATCAGCCCCAGCATTTT.

J is TRBJ1-5 and V is TRBV6-1; no definite D call. The CDR3 runs 13 residues. Germline V gene sequence: CDR1 MNHNS, CDR2 SASEGT. V was shortened by 2 bases and J by 4 bases, with 6 bases between the two germline ends. Here the CDR3 reads CASSESVNQPQHF. The CDR3 DNA follows: TGTGCCAGCAGTGAATCAGTAAATCAGCCCCAGCATTTT.

This clone was detected once. This sequence joins TRBV5-1 and TRBJ1-4; D possibly corresponds to TRBD1 (5 bases). The CDR3 contains 15 residues. V was shortened by 2 bases and J by 8 bases, with 16 bases between the two germline ends. CDR1 and CDR2 (germline): SGHRS, YFSETQ. In DNA form, the CDR3 reads TGCGCCAGCAGCTTTGGGACGACCAAAGGGGAAAAACTGTTTTTT. The encoded protein is CASSFGTTKGEKLFF.

J is TRBJ2-2 and V is TRBV6-6; D not resolved. This CDR3 is 14 amino acids long. Germline CDR1 and CDR2: MNHNY and SVGAGI (reference sequence). Trimming pared 2 bases from V and 3 bases from J, leaving 7 bases between. The CDR3 loop is CASSYIRDTGELFF. The DNA of the CDR3 is TGTGCCAGCAGTTACATCAGAGACACCGGGGAGCTGTTTTTT.

This clone was picked up a small number of times. V usage is TRBV15 and J usage is TRBJ1-5, with 11 bases fitting TRBD1. The V gene's germline CDR1 is LNHNV and CDR2 YYDKDF (reference sequence). The CDR3 totals 15 residues. Losses at the gene ends were 5 bases for V and 5 bases for J; bases not matched to a gene: 5. The DNA for the CDR3 is TGTGCCACCAGCGGGACAGGGGGGACCGATCAGCCCCAGCATTTT. Translated, it gives CATSGTGGTDQPQHF.

The chain couples TRBV15 to TRBJ1-2, with a weak D call TRBD1 (6 bases). Germline values: CDR1 LNHNV, CDR2 YYDKDF (reference sequence). This CDR3 spans 14 amino acids. Trimming removed 5 bases from V and 0 bases from J, with 10 bases in between. In nucleotides, the CDR3 is TGTGCCACCAGCGCCCGGACAGCTAACTATGGCTACACCTTC. It specifies CATSARTANYGYTF. The full variable domain, with the rest looked up from reference TRBV15 and TRBJ1-2, is DAMVIQNPRYQVTQFGKPVTLSCSQTLNHNVMYWYQQKSSQAPKLLFHYYDKDFNNEADTPDNFQSRRPNTSFCFLDIRSPGLGDTAMYLCATSARTANYGYTFGSGTRLTVV.

The gene calls are TRBV11-3 and TRBJ2-1; 9 nucleotides agree with TRBD2. Unmatched junction bases numbered 2, after V lost 1 base and J lost 4 bases. The CDR3 sequence is 15 residues long. Germline V gene sequence: CDR1 SGHNT, CDR2 YENEEA. CDR3 region: CASSLGLAGYNEQFF. CDR3 in DNA: TGTGCCAGCAGCTTAGGGCTAGCGGGGTACAATGAGCAGTTCTTC.

The chain recombines TRBV30 with TRBJ2-3; 8 bases fit TRBD2. The CDR3 is 14 residues long. V gave up 7 bases and J gave up 4 bases; unmatched junction bases: 10. Per the germline V gene, CDR1 is GTSNPN and CDR2 is SVGIG (reference sequence). This CDR3 reads CALSWLAGSDTQYF. CDR3 nucleotides: TGTGCCTTATCTTGGCTAGCGGGCTCAGATACGCAGTATTTT.

The chain uses TRBV7-9 and TRBJ1-1; 7 bases align to TRBD1. CDR3 size: 13 residues. CDR1 and CDR2 from the germline V gene are SEHNR and FQNEAQ (reference sequence). Unmatched junction bases numbered 5, after V lost 8 bases and J lost 2 bases. The CDR3 loop reads CASVGQINTEAFF. In DNA, the CDR3 is TGTGCCAGCGTGGGACAGATCAACACTGAAGCTTTCTTT. Full variable domain (rest looked up from reference TRBV7-9 and TRBJ1-1): DTGVSQNPRHKITKRGQNVTFRCDPISEHNRLYWYRQTLGQGPEFLTYFQNEAQLEKSRLLSDRFSAERPKGSFSTLEIQRTEQGDSAMYLCASVGQINTEAFFGQGTRLTVV.

The V call is TRBV3-1 (or the pseudogene TRBV3-2), the J call TRBJ1-2, with a weak D call TRBD1 (5 bases). V gave up 0 bases and J gave up 6 bases, with 11 bases separating them. This CDR3 comprises 14 residues. CDR1 and CDR2 from the germline V gene are LGHDT and YNNKEL (reference sequence). The CDR3 protein is CASSQDRGPDGYTF. CDR3 in DNA: TGTGCCAGCAGCCAAGATAGGGGCCCGGATGGCTACACCTTC.